Only a few counts were recorded for the clone carrying this T cell receptor beta chain. Its specificity is not known. During construction of the library, unique molecular identifiers were attached to individual cDNA molecules for quantitative, reproducible TCR counting. TCRdb fed the RACE reads into MiXCR, producing one record per CDR3 protein. The data hold 200,000 to 300,000 distinct CDR3 sequences, with 7% to 10% observed a single time. The source of the sample is a study of human T cells and chemical hapten exposure. The time point here: pre-sensitization, week 0. This sample's treatment: therapeutic diphenylcyclopropenone sensitization with weekly scalp DPC. General study results and limits: DPC sensitization produced no change in TCRs with frequency above 1 in 1000.

V shed 5 bases, J shed 6 bases, and the junction held 9 bases outside the gene matches. Germline V gives CDR1 DFQATT, CDR2 SNEGSKA (reference sequence). CDR3 length: 15 residues. The rearrangement links TRBV20-1 to TRBJ2-3; 12 bases are a match to TRBD2. The sample here was whole blood, taken in connection with sensitization to the hapten diphenylcyclopropenone (DPC). The origin of this receptor is a woman aged 40 to 49 with alopecia areata. Some clones in this sample may be carry-over from other donors' samples. In nucleotides, the CDR3 is TGCAGTGCTGTACCGACTAGCGGGAGAGGGGATACGCAGTATTTT. Translating gives CSAVPTSGRGDTQYF.